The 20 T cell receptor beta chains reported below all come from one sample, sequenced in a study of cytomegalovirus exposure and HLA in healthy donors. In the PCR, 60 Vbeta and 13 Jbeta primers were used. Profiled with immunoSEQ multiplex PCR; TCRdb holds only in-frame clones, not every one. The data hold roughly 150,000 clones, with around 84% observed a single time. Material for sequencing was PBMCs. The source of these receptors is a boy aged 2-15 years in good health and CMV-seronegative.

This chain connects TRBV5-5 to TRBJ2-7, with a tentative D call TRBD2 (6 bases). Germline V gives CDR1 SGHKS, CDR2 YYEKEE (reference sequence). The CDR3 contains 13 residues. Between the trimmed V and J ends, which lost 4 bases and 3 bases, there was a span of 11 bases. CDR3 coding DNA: TGTGCCAGCAGCAGGGAGGCGGACTACGAGCAGTACGTC. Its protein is CASSREADYEQYV.

This CDR3 is CASSLNLAGAPSTDTQYF. The DNA for the CDR3 is TGTGCCAGCAGCTTGAATCTAGCGGGGGCCCCCAGCACAGATACGCAGTATTTT. The chain has TRBV5-4 and TRBJ2-3; 10 nucleotides match TRBD2. This CDR3 is built from 18 residues. Trimming removed 1 base from V and 0 bases from J; junction bases left unmatched: 8. Germline V gives CDR1 SGHNT, CDR2 YYREEE (reference sequence).

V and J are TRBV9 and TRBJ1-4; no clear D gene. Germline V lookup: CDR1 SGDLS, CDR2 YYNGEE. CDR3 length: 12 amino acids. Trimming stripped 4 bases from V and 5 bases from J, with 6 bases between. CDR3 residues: CASSPGNEKLFF. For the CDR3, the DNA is TGTGCCAGCAGCCCCGGGAATGAAAAACTGTTTTTT. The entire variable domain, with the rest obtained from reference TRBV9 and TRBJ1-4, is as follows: DSGVTQTPKHLITATGQRVTLRCSPRSGDLSVYWYQQSLDQGLQFLIQYYNGEERAKGNILERFSAQQFPDLHSELNLSSLELGDSALYFCASSPGNEKLFFGSGTQLSVL.

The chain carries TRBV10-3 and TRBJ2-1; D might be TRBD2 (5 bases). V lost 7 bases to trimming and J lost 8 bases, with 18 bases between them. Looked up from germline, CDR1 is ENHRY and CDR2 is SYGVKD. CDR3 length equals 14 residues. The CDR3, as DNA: TGTGCCATCACCAGCGGCAAGTCCGAGGATGAGCAGTTCTTC. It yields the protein CAITSGKSEDEQFF.

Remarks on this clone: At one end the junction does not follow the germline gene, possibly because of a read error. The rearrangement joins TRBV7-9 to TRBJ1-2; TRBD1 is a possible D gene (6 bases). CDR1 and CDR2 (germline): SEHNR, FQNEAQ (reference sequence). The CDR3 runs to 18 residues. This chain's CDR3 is CSSSLFEAWQGFNYGYTF. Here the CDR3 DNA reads TGTTCCAGCAGCTTATTCGAAGCGTGGCAGGGGTTTAACTATGGCTACACCTTC.

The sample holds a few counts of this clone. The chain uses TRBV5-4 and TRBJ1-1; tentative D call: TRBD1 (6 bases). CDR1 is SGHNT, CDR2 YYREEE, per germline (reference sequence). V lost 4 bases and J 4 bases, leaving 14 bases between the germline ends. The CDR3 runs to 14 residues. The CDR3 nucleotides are TGTGCCAGCAGCCTCATAGGGGGGGGCACTGAAGCTTTCTTT. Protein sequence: CASSLIGGGTEAFF. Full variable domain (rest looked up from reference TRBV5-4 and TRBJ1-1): ETGVTQSPTHLIKTRGQQVTLRCSSQSGHNTVSWYQQALGQGPQFIFQYYREEENGRGNFPPRFSGLQFPNYSSELNVNALELDDSALYLCASSLIGGGTEAFFGQGTRLTVV.

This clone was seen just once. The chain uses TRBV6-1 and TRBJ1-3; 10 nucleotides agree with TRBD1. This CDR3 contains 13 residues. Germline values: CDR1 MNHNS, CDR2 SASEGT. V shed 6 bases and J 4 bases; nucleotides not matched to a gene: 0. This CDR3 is CASRGQGGNTIYF. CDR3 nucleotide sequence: TGTGCCAGCAGGGGACAGGGGGGAAACACCATATATTTT.

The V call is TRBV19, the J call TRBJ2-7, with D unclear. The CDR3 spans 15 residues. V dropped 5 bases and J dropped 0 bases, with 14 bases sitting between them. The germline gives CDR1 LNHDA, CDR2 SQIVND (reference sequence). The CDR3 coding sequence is TGTGCCAGTAGTGTCCAACTCTTCATCTCCTACGAGCAGTACTTC. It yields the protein CASSVQLFISYEQYF.

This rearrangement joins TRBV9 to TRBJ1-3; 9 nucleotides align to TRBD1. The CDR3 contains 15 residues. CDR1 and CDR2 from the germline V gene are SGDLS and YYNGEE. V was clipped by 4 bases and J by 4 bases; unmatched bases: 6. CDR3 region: CASSSRQGEGNTIYF. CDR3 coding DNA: TGTGCCAGCAGCTCCCGACAGGGGGAGGGAAACACCATATATTTT.

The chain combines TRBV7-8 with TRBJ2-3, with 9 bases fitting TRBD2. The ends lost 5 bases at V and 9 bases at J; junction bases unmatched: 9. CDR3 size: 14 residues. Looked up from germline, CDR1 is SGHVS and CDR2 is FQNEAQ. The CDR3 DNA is TGTGCCAGCAGCCCTAGTAGCGGGAGAGCAACGCAGTATTTT. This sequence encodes CASSPSSGRATQYF.

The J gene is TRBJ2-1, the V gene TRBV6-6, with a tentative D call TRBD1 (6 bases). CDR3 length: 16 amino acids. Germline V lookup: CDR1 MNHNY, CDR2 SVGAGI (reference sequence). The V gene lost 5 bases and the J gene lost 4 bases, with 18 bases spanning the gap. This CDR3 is CASSPQRPGVYNEQFF. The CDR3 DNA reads TGTGCCAGCAGTCCACAGCGCCCAGGGGTGTACAATGAGCAGTTCTTC.

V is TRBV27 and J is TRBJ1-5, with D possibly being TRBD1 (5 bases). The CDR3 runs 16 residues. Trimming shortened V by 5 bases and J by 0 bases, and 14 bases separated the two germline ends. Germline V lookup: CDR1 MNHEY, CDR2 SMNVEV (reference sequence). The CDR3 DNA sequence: TGTGCCAGCAGTCCTCCTCCCGGGGGTAGCAATCAGCCCCAGCATTTT. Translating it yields CASSPPPGGSNQPQHF.

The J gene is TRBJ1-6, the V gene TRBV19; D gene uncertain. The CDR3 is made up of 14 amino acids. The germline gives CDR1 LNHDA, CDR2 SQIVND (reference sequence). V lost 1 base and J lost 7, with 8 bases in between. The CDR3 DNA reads TGTGCCAGTAGTATAGGATACGGGAATTCACCCCTCCACTTT. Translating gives CASSIGYGNSPLHF.

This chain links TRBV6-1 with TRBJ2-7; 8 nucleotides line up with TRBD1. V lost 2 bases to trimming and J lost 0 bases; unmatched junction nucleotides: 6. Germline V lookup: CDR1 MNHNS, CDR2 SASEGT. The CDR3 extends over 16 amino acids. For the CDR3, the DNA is TGTGCCAGCAGTGAAAAAGACAGGGGCCACTCCTACGAGCAGTACTTC. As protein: CASSEKDRGHSYEQYF.

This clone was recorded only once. The CDR3 loop reads CASRRNANEKLFF. The CDR3 DNA reads as TGTGCCAGCAGGAGGAACGCGAATGAAAAACTGTTTTTT. The chain carries TRBV2 and TRBJ1-4; D gene ambiguous. Germline CDR1 SNHLY, CDR2 FYNNEI. Between the trimmed V and J ends, which lost 6 bases and 5 bases, there was a span of 10 bases. The CDR3 totals 13 residues.

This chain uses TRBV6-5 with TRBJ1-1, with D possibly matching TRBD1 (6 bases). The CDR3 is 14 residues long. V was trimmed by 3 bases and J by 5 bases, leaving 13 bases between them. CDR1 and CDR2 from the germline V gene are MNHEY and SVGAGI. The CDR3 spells CASSYGLQGTEAFF. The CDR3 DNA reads TGTGCCAGCAGTTATGGATTGCAGGGGACTGAAGCTTTCTTT.

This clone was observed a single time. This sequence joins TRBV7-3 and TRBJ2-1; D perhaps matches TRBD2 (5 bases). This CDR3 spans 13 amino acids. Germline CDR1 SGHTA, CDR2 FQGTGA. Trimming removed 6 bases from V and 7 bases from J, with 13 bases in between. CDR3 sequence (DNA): TGTGCCAGCAGTCTAGCACTGCGGAATGAGCAGTTCTTC. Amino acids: CASSLALRNEQFF. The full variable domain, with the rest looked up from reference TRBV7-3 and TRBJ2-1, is GAGVSQTPSNKVTEKGKYVELRCDPISGHTALYWYRQSLGQGPEFLIYFQGTGAADDSGLPNDRFFAVRPEGSVSTLKIQRTERGDSAVYLCASSLALRNEQFFGPGTRLTVL.

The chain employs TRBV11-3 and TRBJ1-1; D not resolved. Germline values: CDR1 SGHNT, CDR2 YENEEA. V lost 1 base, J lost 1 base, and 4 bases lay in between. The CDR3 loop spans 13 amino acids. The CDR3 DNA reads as TGTGCCAGCAGCTTAGGAGAGAACACTGAAGCTTTCTTT. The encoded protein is CASSLGENTEAFF.

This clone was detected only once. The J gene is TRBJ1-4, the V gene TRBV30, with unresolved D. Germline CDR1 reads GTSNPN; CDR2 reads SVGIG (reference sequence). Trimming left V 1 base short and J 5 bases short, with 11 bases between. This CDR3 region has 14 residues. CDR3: CAWSGGARNEKLFF. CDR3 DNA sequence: TGTGCCTGGAGTGGCGGAGCCCGAAATGAAAAACTGTTTTTT.

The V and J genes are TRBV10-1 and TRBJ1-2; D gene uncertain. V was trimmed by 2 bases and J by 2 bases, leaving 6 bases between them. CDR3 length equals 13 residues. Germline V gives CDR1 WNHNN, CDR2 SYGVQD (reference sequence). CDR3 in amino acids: CASSEKRNYGYTF. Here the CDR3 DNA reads TGCGCCAGCAGTGAGAAGAGGAACTATGGCTACACCTTC.